These T cell receptor beta chains were read from a single sample in a study of blood T cell repertoires in COVID-19. Data came from immunoSEQ multiplex PCR; TCRdb stores just in-frame clones and leaves some out. There are some 190,000 clones in the sample; roughly 84% occur only once, and approximately 10% lies in the top ten. Sample: peripheral blood. Source of these receptors: a woman older than 75 with active or convalescent COVID-19. CDR3s include the opening cysteine and the closing phenylalanine or tryptophan. The D gene is left open where the match is weak. The size of a clone is reported for some rows only, either as once, few or many, or as a class for expanded clones.

v_gene	j_gene	d_gene	abundance	CDR3nt	CDR3aa
TRBV7-3	TRBJ2-1	TRBD2	.	TGTGCCAGCAGCCCAACTAGCGGGAGGGCGGAGAATGAGCAGTTCTTC	CASSPTSGRAENEQFF
TRBV5-6	TRBJ1-1	TRBD1	.	TGTGCCAGCAGCCGAATAGCGACAGGGACCACTGAAGCTTTCTTT	CASSRIATGTTEAFF
TRBV14	TRBJ1-1	.	few	TGTGCCAGCAGCCATTATACAGGAGAAGCTTTCTTT	CASSHYTGEAFF
TRBV7-8	TRBJ1-2	TRBD1	.	TGTGCCAGCAGTCGAGACAGGGGCTATGGCTACACCTTC	CASSRDRGYGYTF
TRBV9	TRBJ1-3	.	.	TGTGCCAGCAGCGTAGTTGCACAGAGCTCTGGAAACACCATATATTTT	CASSVVAQSSGNTIYF
TRBV3-1/TRBV3-2	TRBJ1-5	.	.	TGTGCCAGCAGCGTAGGGAGGGGAGAAAATCAGCCCCAGCATTTT	CASSVGRGENQPQHF
TRBV28	TRBJ1-2	.	.	TGTGCCAGCAGTTTGCGGGGTGGCTATGGCTACACCTTC	CASSLRGGYGYTF
TRBV19	TRBJ1-1	TRBD1	few	TGTGCCAGTAGTAAGGGCCAGGGACAGGCGGCGAACACTGAAGCTTTCTTT	CASSKGQGQAANTEAFF
TRBV5-8	TRBJ2-7	TRBD2	.	TGTGCCAGCAGCGGCCAGGGACTAGCGGGATTCTACGAGCAGTACTTC	CASSGQGLAGFYEQYF
TRBV11-2	TRBJ1-2	.	.	TGTGCCAGCAGCCCCATTATGAGGGGCTACACCTTC	CASSPIMRGYTF
TRBV4-1	TRBJ2-5	TRBD2	.	TGCGCCAGCAGCCAAGATTTGAGCGGGAGGCCTCAAGAGACCCAGTACTTC	CASSQDLSGRPQETQYF
TRBV6-1	TRBJ2-7	.	.	TGTGCCAGCAGTGAATCTACAGGGCAATCCTACGAGCAGTACTTC	CASSESTGQSYEQYF
TRBV28	TRBJ2-7	.	.	TGTGCCAGCAGTCCCCCCGGGAGATCGAACCACGAGCAGTACTTC	CASSPPGRSNHEQYF
TRBV5-1	TRBJ2-1	TRBD1	few	TGCGCCAGCAGCCCACGTCCCCCCGGGACAGTTAACGTGGAGCAGTTCTTC	CASSPRPPGTVNVEQFF
TRBV6-6	TRBJ1-3	.	few	TGTGCCAGCAGTTACCACCAGGGAGGAAACACCATATATTTT	CASSYHQGGNTIYF
TRBV5-6	TRBJ1-1	.	.	TGTGCCAGCAGCTCATTGAGGGAAGGAGGCACTGAAGCTTTCTTT	CASSSLREGGTEAFF
TRBV18	TRBJ1-5	TRBD1	.	TGTGCCAGCTCATTCCAGACAGGGGCTAGGACTCAGCCCCAGCATTTT	CASSFQTGARTQPQHF
TRBV5-6	TRBJ2-2	TRBD2	.	TGTGCCAGCAACACTGGGCTAGCGGCGAACACCGGGGAGCTGTTTTTT	CASNTGLAANTGELFF
TRBV6-6	TRBJ2-5	.	.	TGTGCCAGCAGTTATTGGGGGCGGGAGACCCAGTACTTC	CASSYWGRETQYF
TRBV3-1/TRBV3-2	TRBJ1-5	TRBD1	.	TGTGCCAGCAGCCAAGGCACAGGGGGCAATCAGCCCCAGCATTTT	CASSQGTGGNQPQHF
TRBV2	TRBJ2-1	TRBD2	once	TGTGCCAGCACCCGAACTAGCGGGGGGGGAGGTGGGCAGTTCTTC	CASTRTSGGGGGQFF
TRBV2	TRBJ2-2	TRBD2	.	TGTGCCAGCAGTGAATTAGCGGGGCGGATCGGGGAGCTGTTTTTT	CASSELAGRIGELFF
TRBV6-5	TRBJ1-3	TRBD1	.	TGTGCCAGCAGTAAACAGGGGTTCGGAAACACCATATATTTT	CASSKQGFGNTIYF
TRBV5-6	TRBJ1-5	TRBD1	.	TGTGCCAGCAGCTTACAGGGGGCGGGGAGGACTAGCAATCAGCCCCAGCATTTT	CASSLQGAGRTSNQPQHF
TRBV19	TRBJ1-1	.	.	TGTGCCAGTAGTATACGGGTGGGCACTGAAGCTTTCTTT	CASSIRVGTEAFF
TRBV28	TRBJ1-4	.	once	TGTGCCAGCACCCCCTCCGGGGGTGAAGAACTGTTTTTT	CASTPSGGEELFF
TRBV12-3/TRBV12-4	TRBJ2-3	.	.	TGTGCCAGCAGTTTCCAGCGAACAGATACGCAGTATTTT	CASSFQRTDTQYF
TRBV4-2	TRBJ2-1	.	.	TGTGCCAGCAGCCAAGACCGCAGGATTGGCAATGAGCAGTTCTTC	CASSQDRRIGNEQFF